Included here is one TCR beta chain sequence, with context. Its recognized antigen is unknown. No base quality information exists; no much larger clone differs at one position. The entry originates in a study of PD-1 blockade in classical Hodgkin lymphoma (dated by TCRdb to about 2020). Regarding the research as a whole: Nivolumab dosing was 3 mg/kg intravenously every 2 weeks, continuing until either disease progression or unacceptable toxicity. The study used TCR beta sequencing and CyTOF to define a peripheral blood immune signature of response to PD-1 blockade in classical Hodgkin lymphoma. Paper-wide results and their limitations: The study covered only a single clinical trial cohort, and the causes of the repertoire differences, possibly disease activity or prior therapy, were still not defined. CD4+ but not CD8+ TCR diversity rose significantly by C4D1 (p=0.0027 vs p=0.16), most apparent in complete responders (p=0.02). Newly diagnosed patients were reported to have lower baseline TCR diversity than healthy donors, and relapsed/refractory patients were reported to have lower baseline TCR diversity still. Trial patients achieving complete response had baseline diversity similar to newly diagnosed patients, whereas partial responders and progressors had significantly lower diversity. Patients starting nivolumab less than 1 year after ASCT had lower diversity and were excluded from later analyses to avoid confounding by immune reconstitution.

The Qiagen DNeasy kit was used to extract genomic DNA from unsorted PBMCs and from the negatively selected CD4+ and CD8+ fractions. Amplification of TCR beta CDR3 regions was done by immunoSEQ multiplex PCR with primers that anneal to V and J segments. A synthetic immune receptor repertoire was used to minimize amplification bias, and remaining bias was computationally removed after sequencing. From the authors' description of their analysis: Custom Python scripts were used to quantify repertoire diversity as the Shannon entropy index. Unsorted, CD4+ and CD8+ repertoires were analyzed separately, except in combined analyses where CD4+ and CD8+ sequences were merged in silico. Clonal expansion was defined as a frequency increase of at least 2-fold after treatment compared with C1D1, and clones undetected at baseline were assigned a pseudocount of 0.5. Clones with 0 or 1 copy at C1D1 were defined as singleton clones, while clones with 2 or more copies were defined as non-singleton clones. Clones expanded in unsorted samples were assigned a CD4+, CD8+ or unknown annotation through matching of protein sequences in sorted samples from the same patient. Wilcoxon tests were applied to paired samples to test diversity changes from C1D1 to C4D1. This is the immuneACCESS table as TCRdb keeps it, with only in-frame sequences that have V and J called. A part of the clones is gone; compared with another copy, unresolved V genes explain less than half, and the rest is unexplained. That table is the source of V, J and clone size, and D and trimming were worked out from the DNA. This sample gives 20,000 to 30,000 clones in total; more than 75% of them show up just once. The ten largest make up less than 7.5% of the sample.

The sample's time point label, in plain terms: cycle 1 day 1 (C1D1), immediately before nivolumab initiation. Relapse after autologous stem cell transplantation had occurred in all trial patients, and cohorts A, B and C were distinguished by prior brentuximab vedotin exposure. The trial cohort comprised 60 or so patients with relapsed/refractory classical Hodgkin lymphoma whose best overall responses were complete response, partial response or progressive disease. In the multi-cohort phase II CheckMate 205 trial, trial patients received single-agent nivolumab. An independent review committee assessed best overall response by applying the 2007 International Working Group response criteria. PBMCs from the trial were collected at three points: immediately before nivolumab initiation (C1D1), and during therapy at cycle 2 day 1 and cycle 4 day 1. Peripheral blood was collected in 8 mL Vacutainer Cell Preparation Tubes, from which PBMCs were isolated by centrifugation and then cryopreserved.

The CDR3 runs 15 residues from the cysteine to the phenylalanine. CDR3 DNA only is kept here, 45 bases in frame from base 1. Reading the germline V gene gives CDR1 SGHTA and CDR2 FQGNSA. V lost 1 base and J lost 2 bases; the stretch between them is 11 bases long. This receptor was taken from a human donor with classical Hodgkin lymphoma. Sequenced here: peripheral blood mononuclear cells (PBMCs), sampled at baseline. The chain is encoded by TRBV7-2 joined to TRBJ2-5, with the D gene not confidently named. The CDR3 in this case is CASSLVVTAQETQYF. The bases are TGTGCCAGCAGCTTAGTCGTGACCGCGCAAGAGACCCAGTACTTC.